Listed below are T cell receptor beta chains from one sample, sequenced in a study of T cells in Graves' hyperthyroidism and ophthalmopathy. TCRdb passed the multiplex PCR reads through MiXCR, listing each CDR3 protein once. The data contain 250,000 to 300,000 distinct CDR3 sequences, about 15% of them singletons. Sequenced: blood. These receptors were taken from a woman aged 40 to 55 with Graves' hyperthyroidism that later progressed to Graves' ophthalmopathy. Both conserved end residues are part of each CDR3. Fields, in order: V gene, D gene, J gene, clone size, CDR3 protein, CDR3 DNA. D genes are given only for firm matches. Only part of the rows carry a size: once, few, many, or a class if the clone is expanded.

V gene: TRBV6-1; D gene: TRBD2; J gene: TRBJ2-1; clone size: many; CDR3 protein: CASLWGLAGGSYNEQFF; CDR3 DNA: TGTGCCAGCCTGTGGGGACTAGCGGGAGGGTCCTACAATGAGCAGTTCTTC
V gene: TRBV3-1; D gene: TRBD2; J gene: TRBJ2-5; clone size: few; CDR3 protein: CASSQGVAGGPETQYF; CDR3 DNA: TGTGCCAGCAGCCAAGGGGTGGCGGGAGGGCCAGAGACCCAGTACTTC
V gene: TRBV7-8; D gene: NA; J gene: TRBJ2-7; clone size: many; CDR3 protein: CASSLGVGEFSSYEQYF; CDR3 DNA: TGTGCCAGCAGCTTAGGCGTCGGGGAATTTAGCTCCTACGAGCAGTACTTC
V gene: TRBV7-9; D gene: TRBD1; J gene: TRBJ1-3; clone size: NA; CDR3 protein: CASSRDRAHSGNTIYF; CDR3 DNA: TGTGCCAGCAGCAGGGACAGGGCCCACTCTGGAAACACCATATATTTT
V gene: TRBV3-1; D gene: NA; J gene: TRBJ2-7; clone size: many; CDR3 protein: CASSLSAVKTYEQYF; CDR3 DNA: TGTGCCAGCAGCTTGTCCGCAGTAAAGACCTACGAGCAGTACTTC
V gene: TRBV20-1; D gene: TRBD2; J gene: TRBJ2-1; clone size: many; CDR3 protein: CSARPGLAVSYNEQFF; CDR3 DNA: TGCAGTGCGAGGCCGGGACTAGCGGTCTCCTACAATGAGCAGTTCTTC
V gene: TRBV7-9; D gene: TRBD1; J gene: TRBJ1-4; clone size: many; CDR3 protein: CASSLAWDRAEKLFF; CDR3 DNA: TGTGCCAGCAGCTTAGCTTGGGACAGGGCTGAAAAACTGTTTTTT
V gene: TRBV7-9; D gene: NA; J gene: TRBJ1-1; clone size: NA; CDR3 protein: CASSFGPGPLSTNTEAFF; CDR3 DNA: TGTGCCAGCAGCTTTGGGCCGGGACCTTTGTCAACCAACACTGAAGCTTTCTTT
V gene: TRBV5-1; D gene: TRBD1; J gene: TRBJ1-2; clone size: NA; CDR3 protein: CASRRTGRYTF; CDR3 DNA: TGCGCCAGCAGAAGGACAGGCCGCTACACCTTC
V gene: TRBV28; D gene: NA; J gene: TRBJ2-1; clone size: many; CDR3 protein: CASSVLSSYNEQFF; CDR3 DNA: TGTGCCAGCAGTGTCTTAAGCTCCTACAATGAGCAGTTCTTC
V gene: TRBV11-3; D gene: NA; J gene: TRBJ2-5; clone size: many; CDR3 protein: CASSLGGQETQYF; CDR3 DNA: TGTGCCAGCAGCTTAGGGGGGCAAGAGACCCAGTACTTC